Below are 26 T cell receptor beta chains sequenced from a single sample in a study of blood T cell repertoires in COVID-19. Clones were read by immunoSEQ multiplex PCR, and TCRdb kept only the in-frame ones, dropping some. The repertoire holds some 96,000 clones, with just over 90% as singletons. Sequenced input: peripheral blood. These receptors came from a man aged 60 to 69 with acute or convalescent COVID-19.

The rearrangement links TRBV2 to TRBJ2-1; weak D call: TRBD1 (8 bases). V was cut by 11 bases and J by 5 bases, with 19 bases left in between. CDR3 length: 14 amino acids. Germline CDR1 and CDR2: SNHLY and FYNNEI. CDR3 nucleotides: TGTGCCGGGTCGACAGGGGCGGGAGACAATGAGCAGTTCTTC. It codes for CAGSTGAGDNEQFF.

The CDR3 nucleotides read TGTGCCTGGAGTAATGGGGGGAATTTGGGTCAGCCCCAGCATTTT. It codes for CAWSNGGNLGQPQHF. This rearrangement joins TRBV30 to TRBJ1-5; the D gene is possibly TRBD1 (5 bases). V was pared by 2 bases and J by 6 bases, with 17 bases between. CDR1 is GTSNPN and CDR2 is SVGIG in the germline V gene (reference sequence). The CDR3 runs to 15 residues.

This clone was picked up one time. The chain uses TRBV28 and TRBJ2-2; D gene ambiguous. V was pared by 2 bases and J by 6 bases, with 4 bases between. The CDR3 sequence is 12 residues long. Germline V gene sequence: CDR1 MDHEN, CDR2 SYDVKM. The CDR3 nucleotides are TGTGCCAGCAGTTTACAATCCGGGGAGCTGTTTTTT. It yields the protein CASSLQSGELFF.

The chain employs TRBV3-1 (or the pseudogene TRBV3-2) and TRBJ1-1, with TRBD1 matching over 7 bases. The CDR3 has 16 amino acids. Trimming removed 0 bases from V and 2 bases from J; junction bases left unmatched: 6. CDR1 is LGHDT, CDR2 YNNKEL, per germline (reference sequence). CDR3 protein: CASSQDTGTVNTEAFF. The CDR3 DNA sequence: TGTGCCAGCAGCCAAGATACTGGGACAGTTAACACTGAAGCTTTCTTT.

The rearrangement uses TRBV5-1 and TRBJ2-5; 14 bases are a match to TRBD2. Germline CDR1 and CDR2: SGHRS and YFSETQ. V lost 4 bases, J lost 7 bases, and 12 bases stayed unmatched. CDR3 length: 17 amino acids. The CDR3 sequence: CASSPGLAGGPMGTQYF. CDR3 in DNA: TGCGCCAGCAGCCCAGGACTAGCGGGGGGCCCGATGGGGACCCAGTACTTC.

This clone showed up just a few times. The V call is TRBV2, the J call TRBJ2-7, with 7 bases matching TRBD1. V gave up 6 bases and J gave up 5 bases; unmatched junction bases: 7. This CDR3 has 13 residues. The germline CDR1 and CDR2 sequences are SNHLY and FYNNEI. The chain's CDR3 is CASRRQGLNEQYF. The CDR3, as DNA: TGTGCCAGCAGAAGACAGGGTTTAAACGAGCAGTACTTC.

This chain links TRBV5-8 with TRBJ2-7; 10 bases align to TRBD2. Unmatched junction bases numbered 9, after V lost 1 base and J lost 2 bases. Germline V gives CDR1 SGHTS, CDR2 YDEGEE. The CDR3 has 17 amino acids. The CDR3: CASSLITSGEPTYEQYF. The CDR3 coding sequence is TGTGCCAGCAGCTTGATAACTAGCGGGGAGCCCACCTACGAGCAGTACTTC.

J is TRBJ1-2 and V is TRBV5-1; 11 nucleotides agree with TRBD1. The CDR3 has 15 residues. In germline, CDR1 is SGHRS, CDR2 YFSETQ. Unmatched junction bases numbered 6, after V lost 2 bases and J lost 6 bases. The CDR3: CASSLARDRGDGYTF. The CDR3 region has the DNA TGCGCCAGCAGCTTAGCCCGGGACAGGGGGGATGGCTACACCTTC.

V usage is TRBV4-2 and J usage is TRBJ1-4; no definite D call. The germline CDR1 and CDR2 sequences are LGHNA and YNFKEQ. V shed 3 bases and J shed 2 bases, with 13 bases lying between them. The CDR3 contains 16 residues. Written as DNA, the CDR3 is TGTGCCAGCAGCCACCCGGCGGGATCCACTAATGAAAAACTGTTTTTT. Translated, it gives CASSHPAGSTNEKLFF.

This clone was picked up one time. The J gene is TRBJ2-1, the V gene TRBV6-5, with 8 bases aligning to TRBD1. CDR3 size: 14 residues. Germline lookup yields CDR1 MNHEY and CDR2 SVGAGI. Germline trimming cut 5 bases from V and 8 bases from J; bases unmatched to any gene: 8. CDR3 DNA: TGTGCCAGCAGTCGACGGACAGGGACCGATGAGCAGTTCTTC. Its protein is CASSRRTGTDEQFF.

The chain links TRBV6-4 to TRBJ1-2, with 9 bases identical to TRBD1. Germline V CDR1 and CDR2: MRHNA, SNTAGT. With V trimmed by 6 bases and J by 7 bases, 6 bases remained unmatched. CDR3 length: 13 residues. CDR3 region: CASRATGGGGYTF. The CDR3 nucleotides read TGTGCCAGCAGAGCTACAGGGGGCGGTGGCTACACCTTC.

The chain links TRBV6-1 to TRBJ1-2; D perhaps matches TRBD1 (5 bases). Germline lookup yields CDR1 MNHNS and CDR2 SASEGT. This CDR3 is 14 amino acids long. V lost 0 bases and J lost 4, with 9 bases in between. The CDR3 DNA follows: TGTGCCAGCAGTGAAGCAAACAGGAGCTATGGCTACACCTTC. It specifies CASSEANRSYGYTF.

The V and J genes are TRBV5-1 and TRBJ1-5, with D tentatively TRBD1 (5 bases). CDR3 size: 14 residues. Germline V gene sequence: CDR1 SGHRS, CDR2 YFSETQ. V was clipped by 4 bases and J by 6 bases, with 14 bases between them. CDR3: CASSMGPEGQPQHF. In DNA form, the CDR3 reads TGCGCCAGCAGCATGGGACCCGAGGGTCAGCCCCAGCATTTT.

The chain recombines TRBV29-1 with TRBJ1-6; weak D call: TRBD1 (5 bases). This CDR3 region has 14 residues. V lost 4 bases and J lost 3, with 10 bases in between. The germline CDR1 and CDR2 sequences are SQVTM and ANQGSEA. CDR3: CSVARDGYNSPLHF. The DNA for the CDR3 is TGCAGCGTTGCGCGGGACGGCTATAATTCACCCCTCCACTTT.

This rearrangement joins TRBV5-1 to TRBJ2-3; 7 bases fit TRBD1. V lost 3 bases and J lost 0; bases outside the gene matches: 4. CDR1 and CDR2 from the germline V gene are SGHRS and YFSETQ. This CDR3 is built from 15 residues. The CDR3 nucleotides are TGCGCCAGCAGCTCCTACAGGGGTAGCACAGATACGCAGTATTTT. Translated: CASSSYRGSTDTQYF.

This chain connects TRBV5-4 to TRBJ2-3; 10 bases agree with TRBD1. Germline CDR1 SGHNT, CDR2 YYREEE (reference sequence). J was trimmed by 4 bases and V by 5 bases; bases with no gene match: 7. The CDR3 runs 15 residues. The DNA of the CDR3 is TGTGCCAGCAGTTCTAAGACAGGGGGCCCAGATACGCAGTATTTT. Residues: CASSSKTGGPDTQYF.

The J gene is TRBJ1-6, the V gene TRBV30; TRBD1 is a possible D gene (6 bases). With 3 bases removed from V and 4 bases from J, the gap between germline ends came to 7 bases. This CDR3 spans 13 amino acids. Germline-derived CDR1 and CDR2 are GTSNPN and SVGIG (reference sequence). CDR3 nucleotides: TGTGCCTGGAGACAGGGATATAATTCACCCCTCCACTTT. Its translation: CAWRQGYNSPLHF.

The chain is built from TRBV5-1 and TRBJ1-2, with TRBD1 matching over 11 bases. V dropped 3 bases and J dropped 7; count of bases not matched to a gene: 8. The germline V gene encodes CDR1 SGHRS and CDR2 YFSETQ. There are 15 residues in the CDR3. The CDR3 bases are TGCGCCAGCAGCTCGGACAGGGGGCCCTGGAGTGGCTACACCTTC. As protein: CASSSDRGPWSGYTF.

This rearrangement joins TRBV7-2 to TRBJ2-2; TRBD1 matches 8 bases. The J segment lost 6 bases and the V segment lost 3 bases, leaving 6 bases of the junction unmatched. Germline assignment: CDR1 SGHTA and CDR2 FQGNSA. This CDR3 contains 15 residues. Here the CDR3 reads CASSFTRTGPGELFF. DNA of the CDR3: TGTGCCAGCAGCTTCACCCGGACAGGGCCCGGGGAGCTGTTTTTT.

The V gene is TRBV7-8, the J gene TRBJ2-1; D is possibly TRBD1 (8 bases). Germline V gene sequence: CDR1 SGHVS, CDR2 FQNEAQ. The CDR3 runs 16 residues. V was cut by 2 bases and J by 8 bases, with 19 bases left in between. The DNA for the CDR3 is TGTGCCAGCAGCTTACTAACAGGGGGGGGTTTGTATGAGCAGTTCTTC. This sequence encodes CASSLLTGGGLYEQFF.

The chain joins TRBV3-1 (or the pseudogene TRBV3-2) to TRBJ2-1; D is unclear. Looked up from germline, CDR1 is LGHDT and CDR2 is YNNKEL (reference sequence). The CDR3 is 16 amino acids. V was pared by 0 bases and J by 0 bases, with 9 bases between. Here the CDR3 DNA reads TGTGCCAGCAGCCAAGAGCCAAGGAGCTCCTACAATGAGCAGTTCTTC. It is translated as CASSQEPRSSYNEQFF.

This sequence joins TRBV25-1 and TRBJ2-5; D not resolved. From germline, CDR1 is MGHDK and CDR2 SYGVNS. The CDR3 consists of 11 residues. Trimming removed 4 bases from V and 4 bases from J, with 4 bases in between. In DNA, the CDR3 is TGTGCCAGCAGTGTAGTAGAGACCCAGTACTTC. Protein product: CASSVVETQYF.

The V gene is TRBV27, the J gene TRBJ2-5, with TRBD1 matching 10 bases. V trimming: 6 bases; J trimming: 3 bases; junction bases outside the gene matches: 13. Germline V CDR1 and CDR2: MNHEY, SMNVEV (reference sequence). CDR3 size: 17 residues. The CDR3 protein is CASSQDRGRVDEETQYF. The CDR3 DNA follows: TGTGCCAGCAGCCAGGACAGGGGGAGGGTAGACGAAGAGACCCAGTACTTC.

A word on this clone: This same CDR3 is encoded by further DNA sequences in the sample. The chain links TRBV5-1 to TRBJ2-7, with unresolved D. The germline V and J ends were trimmed by 4 bases and 4 bases, with 6 bases remaining between them. The germline V gene encodes CDR1 SGHRS and CDR2 YFSETQ. The CDR3 is 11 residues long. The CDR3 here is CASSPSYEQYF. The CDR3 nucleotides are TGCGCCAGCAGCCCGTCTTACGAGCAGTACTTC.

This rearrangement joins TRBV28 to TRBJ1-5, with D perhaps TRBD1 (5 bases). Trimming removed 6 bases from V and 3 bases from J, with 15 bases in between. The CDR3 runs 15 residues. Germline V gene sequence: CDR1 MDHEN, CDR2 SYDVKM. The CDR3 bases are TGTGCCAGCAGGGAAGAAGACAGAAACAATCAGCCCCAGCATTTT. Translating it yields CASREEDRNNQPQHF.

This clone occurred once. The J gene is TRBJ1-1, the V gene TRBV6-1, with 9 positions matching TRBD1. The V gene's germline CDR1 is MNHNS and CDR2 SASEGT. The CDR3 consists of 12 residues. Germline trimming cut 4 bases from V and 12 bases from J; bases unmatched to any gene: 6. The DNA for the CDR3 is TGTGCCAGCAGTGGAGCGACAGGGGGTACTTTCTTT. It codes for CASSGATGGTFF.